This TCR beta chain was found in a study of blood T cell repertoires in COVID-19. This CDR3 has 13 amino acids. CDR1 and CDR2 (germline): SGHNT, YYREEE (reference sequence). V was shortened by 0 bases and J by 5 bases, with 8 bases between the two germline ends. In the study's own analysis: Estimation of nucleated cell counts relied on the amplification of reference gene primers. The table came from immunoSEQ multiplex PCR; TCRdb's copy has only in-frame clones and leaves some out. V and J calls and clone size follow that table, whereas D and trimming were derived from the DNA. The table records some 83,000 clones, approximately 78% of them present only once.

The material sequenced was peripheral blood. This receptor was identified in a human donor in a cohort sampled during active COVID-19. This chain links TRBV5-4 with TRBJ1-1; possibly TRBD1 for D (5 bases). The CDR3 region has the DNA TGTGCCAGCAGCTTGGGGGGGGAGACTGAAGCTTTCTTT. Translated: CASSLGGETEAFF.